This TCR beta chain was captured in a study of T-cell memory formation after mild COVID-19. Turning to the study itself: Largely donor-specific sequence clusters came from a couple of donors. Study-level findings and limits: CD4/CD8 balance held among clones contracting day 15 to 85, and later expanders leaned CD4+.

The sample holds a few counts of this clonotype. Antigen: not known. CDR1 is MNHNY and CDR2 is SVGAGI in the germline V gene (reference sequence). CDR3 size: 13 residues. Trimming cost V 5 bases and J 9 bases; bases outside gene matches: 7. TCR alpha and TCR beta cDNA libraries with sample barcodes and UMIs came from 5'RACE using constant-segment primers. TCRdb re-called the 5' RACE reads through MiXCR, storing one row per CDR3 protein. The sample records some 180,000 distinct CDR3 sequences, about an eighth being singletons. The TCR was taken from a man aged 18 to 35 who had mild COVID-19 (a few samples of this study predate the infection). Cell type and time point are not known. The chain joins TRBV6-6 to TRBJ1-5, with 7 bases aligning to TRBD1. The sample comprised PBMCs or a T cell subset sorted from them (not recorded which). CDR3 sequence reads: CASSRDRVAPQHF. The CDR3, as DNA: TGTGCCAGCAGTCGCGACAGGGTGGCGCCCCAGCATTTT.